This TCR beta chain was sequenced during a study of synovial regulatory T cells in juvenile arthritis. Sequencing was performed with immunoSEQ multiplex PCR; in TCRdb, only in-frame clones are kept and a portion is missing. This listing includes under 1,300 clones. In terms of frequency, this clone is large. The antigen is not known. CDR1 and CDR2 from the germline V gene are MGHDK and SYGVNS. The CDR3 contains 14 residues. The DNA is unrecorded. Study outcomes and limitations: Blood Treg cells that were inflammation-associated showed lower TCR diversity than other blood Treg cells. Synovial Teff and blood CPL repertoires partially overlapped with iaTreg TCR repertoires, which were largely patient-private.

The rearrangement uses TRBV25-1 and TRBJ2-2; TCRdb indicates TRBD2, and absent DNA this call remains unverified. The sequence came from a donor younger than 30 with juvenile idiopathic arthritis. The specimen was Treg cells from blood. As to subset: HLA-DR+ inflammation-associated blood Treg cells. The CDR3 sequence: CASSGDLNTGELFF.